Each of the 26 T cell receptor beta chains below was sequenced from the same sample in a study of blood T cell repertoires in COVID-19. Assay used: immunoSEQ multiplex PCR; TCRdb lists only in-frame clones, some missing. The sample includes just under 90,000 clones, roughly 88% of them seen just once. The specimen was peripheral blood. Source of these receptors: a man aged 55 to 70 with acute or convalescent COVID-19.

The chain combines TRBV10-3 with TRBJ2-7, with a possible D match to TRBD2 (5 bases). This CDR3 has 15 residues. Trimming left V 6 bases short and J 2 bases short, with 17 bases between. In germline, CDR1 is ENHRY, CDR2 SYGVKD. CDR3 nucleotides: TGTGCCATCAGCGAGGTAGGAGGACCGGCCTACGAGCAGTACTTC. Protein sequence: CAISEVGGPAYEQYF.

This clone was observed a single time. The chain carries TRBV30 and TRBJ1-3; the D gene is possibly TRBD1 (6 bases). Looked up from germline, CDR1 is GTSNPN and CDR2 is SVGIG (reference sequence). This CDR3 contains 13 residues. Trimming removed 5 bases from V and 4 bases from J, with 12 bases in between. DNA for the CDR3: TGTGCCTGGTTACAGGGAGTCGGAAACACCATATATTTT. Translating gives CAWLQGVGNTIYF.

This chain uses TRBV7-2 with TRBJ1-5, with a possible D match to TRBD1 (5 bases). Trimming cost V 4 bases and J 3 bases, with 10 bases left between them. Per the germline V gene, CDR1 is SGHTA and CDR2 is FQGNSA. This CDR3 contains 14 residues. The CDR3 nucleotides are TGTGCCAGCAGCTCAGGGCTCAACAATCAGCCCCAGCATTTT. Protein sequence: CASSSGLNNQPQHF.

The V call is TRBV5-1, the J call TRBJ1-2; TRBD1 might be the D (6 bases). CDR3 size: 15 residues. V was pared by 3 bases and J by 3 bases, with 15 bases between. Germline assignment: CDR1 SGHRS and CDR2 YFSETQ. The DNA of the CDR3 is TGCGCCAGCAGCTCAGAAACAGGGTCTTACTATGGCTACACCTTC. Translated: CASSSETGSYYGYTF.

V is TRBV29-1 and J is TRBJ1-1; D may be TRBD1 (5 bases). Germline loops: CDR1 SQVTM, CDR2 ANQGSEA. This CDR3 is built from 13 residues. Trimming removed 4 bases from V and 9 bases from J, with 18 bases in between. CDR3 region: CSVAQTGGTQAFF. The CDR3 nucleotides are TGCAGCGTTGCTCAAACCGGGGGGACCCAAGCTTTCTTT.

The CDR3 region has the DNA TGTGCCAGCAGGGGACAGGTTGAAAAACTGTTTTTT. It codes for CASRGQVEKLFF. This chain uses TRBV6-5 with TRBJ1-4, with TRBD1 matching 8 bases. The CDR3 spans 12 residues. After removal of 6 bases from V and 7 bases from J, the junction contained 1 base not matched to a gene. Germline V CDR1 and CDR2: MNHEY, SVGAGI.

The CDR3 nucleotides read TGTGCCAGCAGATGGGGGGGGGCACGAGAGACCCAGTACTTC. Translated, it gives CASRWGGARETQYF. The genes are TRBV27 and TRBJ2-5; possibly TRBD2 for D (7 bases). V lost 6 bases to trimming and J lost 4 bases, with 15 bases between them. This CDR3 is built from 14 residues. CDR1 is MNHEY and CDR2 is SMNVEV in the germline V gene (reference sequence).

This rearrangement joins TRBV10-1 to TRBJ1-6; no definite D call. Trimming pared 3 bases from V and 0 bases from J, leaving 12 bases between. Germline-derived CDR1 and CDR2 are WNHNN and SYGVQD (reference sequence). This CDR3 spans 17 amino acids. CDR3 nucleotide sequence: TGCGCCAGCAGTGATATCGGGGTAAACTCCTATAATTCACCCCTCCACTTT. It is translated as CASSDIGVNSYNSPLHF.

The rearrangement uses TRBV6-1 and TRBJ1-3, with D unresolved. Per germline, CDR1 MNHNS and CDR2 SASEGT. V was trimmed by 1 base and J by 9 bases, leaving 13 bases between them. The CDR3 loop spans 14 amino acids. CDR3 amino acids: CASSEVVPGGTIYF. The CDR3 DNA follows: TGTGCCAGCAGTGAAGTAGTCCCTGGTGGCACCATATATTTT.

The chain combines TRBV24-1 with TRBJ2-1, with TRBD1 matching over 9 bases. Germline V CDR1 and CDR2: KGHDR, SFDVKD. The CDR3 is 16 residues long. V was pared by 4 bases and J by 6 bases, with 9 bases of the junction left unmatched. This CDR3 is CATSDRDRGIFNEQFF. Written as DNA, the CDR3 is TGTGCCACCAGTGACCGCGACAGGGGGATCTTCAATGAGCAGTTCTTC.

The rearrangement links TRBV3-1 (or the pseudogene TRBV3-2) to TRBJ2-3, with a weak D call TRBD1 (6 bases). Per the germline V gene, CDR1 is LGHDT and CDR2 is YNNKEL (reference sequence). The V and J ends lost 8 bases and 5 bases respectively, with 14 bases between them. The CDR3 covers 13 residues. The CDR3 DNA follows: TGTGCCAGCGGGGGCCCCCGAGGAGATACGCAGTATTTT. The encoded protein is CASGGPRGDTQYF.

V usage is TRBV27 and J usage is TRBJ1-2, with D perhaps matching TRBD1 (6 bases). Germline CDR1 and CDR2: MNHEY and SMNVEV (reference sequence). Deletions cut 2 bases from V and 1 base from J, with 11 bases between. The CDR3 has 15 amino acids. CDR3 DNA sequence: TGTGCCAGCAGTTTAGCGGGGGCAGGTAACTATGGCTACACCTTC. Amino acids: CASSLAGAGNYGYTF.

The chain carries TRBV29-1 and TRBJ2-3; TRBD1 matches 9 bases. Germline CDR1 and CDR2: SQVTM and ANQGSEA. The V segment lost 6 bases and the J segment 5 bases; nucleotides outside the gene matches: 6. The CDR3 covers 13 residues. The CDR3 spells CSVATGGGDTQYF. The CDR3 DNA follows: TGCAGCGTCGCGACAGGGGGGGGAGATACGCAGTATTTT.

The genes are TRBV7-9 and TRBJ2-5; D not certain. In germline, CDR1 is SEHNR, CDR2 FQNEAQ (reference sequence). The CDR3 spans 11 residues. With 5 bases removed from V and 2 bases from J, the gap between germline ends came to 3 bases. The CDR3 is CASSLQETQYF. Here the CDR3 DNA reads TGTGCCAGCAGCCTGCAAGAGACCCAGTACTTC.

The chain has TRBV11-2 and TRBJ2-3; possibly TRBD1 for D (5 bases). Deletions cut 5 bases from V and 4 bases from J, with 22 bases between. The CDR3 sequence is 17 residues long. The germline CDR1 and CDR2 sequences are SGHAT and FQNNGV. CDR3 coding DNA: TGTGCCAGCAGCCATCGGACCCAGCAGGGTGGGGCAGATACGCAGTATTTT. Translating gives CASSHRTQQGGADTQYF. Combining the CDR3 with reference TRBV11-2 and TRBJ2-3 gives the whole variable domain EAGVAQSPRYKIIEKRQSVAFWCNPISGHATLYWYQQILGQGPKLLIQFQNNGVVDDSQLPKDRFSAERLKGVDSTLKIQPAKLEDSAVYLCASSHRTQQGGADTQYFGPGTRLTVL.

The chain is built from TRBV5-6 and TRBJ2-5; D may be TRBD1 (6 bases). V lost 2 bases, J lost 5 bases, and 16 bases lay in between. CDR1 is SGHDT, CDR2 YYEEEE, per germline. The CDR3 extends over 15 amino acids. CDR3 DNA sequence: TGTGCCAGCAGCTTTCTAGGTGGGGGCTCGGAGACCCAGTACTTC. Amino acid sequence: CASSFLGGGSETQYF.

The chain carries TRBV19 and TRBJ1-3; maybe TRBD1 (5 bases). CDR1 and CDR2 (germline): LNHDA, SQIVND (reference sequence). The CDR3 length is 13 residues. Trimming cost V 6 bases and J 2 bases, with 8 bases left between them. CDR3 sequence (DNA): TGTGCCAGTAGAGAGACAGCTGGAAACACCATATATTTT. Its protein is CASRETAGNTIYF.

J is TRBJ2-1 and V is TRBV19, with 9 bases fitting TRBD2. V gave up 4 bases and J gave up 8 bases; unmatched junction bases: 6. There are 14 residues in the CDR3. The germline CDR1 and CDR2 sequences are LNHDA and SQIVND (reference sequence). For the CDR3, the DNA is TGTGCCAGTAGTAGAACTAGCGGGCTGGATGAGCAGTTCTTC. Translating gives CASSRTSGLDEQFF.

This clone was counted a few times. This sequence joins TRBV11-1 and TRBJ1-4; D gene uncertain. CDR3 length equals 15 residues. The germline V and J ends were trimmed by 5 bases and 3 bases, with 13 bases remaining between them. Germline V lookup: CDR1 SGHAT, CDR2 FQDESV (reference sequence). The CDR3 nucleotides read TGTGCCAGCAGCCTGAGCCGCGGCCCTAATGAAAAACTGTTTTTT. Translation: CASSLSRGPNEKLFF.

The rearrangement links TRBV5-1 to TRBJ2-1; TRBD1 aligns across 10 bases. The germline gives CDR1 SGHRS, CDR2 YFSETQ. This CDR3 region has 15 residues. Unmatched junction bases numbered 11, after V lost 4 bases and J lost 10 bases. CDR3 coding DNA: TGCGCCAGCAGCCCCGAGGGACAGGGGATCAGGGAGCAGTTCTTC. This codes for CASSPEGQGIREQFF.

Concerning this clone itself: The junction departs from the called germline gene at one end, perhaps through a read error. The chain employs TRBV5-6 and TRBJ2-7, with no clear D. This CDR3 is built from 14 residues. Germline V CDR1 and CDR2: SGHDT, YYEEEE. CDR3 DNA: TGTGCCAGCAGCTTGGGGCGGCCCTCCGACGAGCAGTACTTC. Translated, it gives CASSLGRPSDEQYF.

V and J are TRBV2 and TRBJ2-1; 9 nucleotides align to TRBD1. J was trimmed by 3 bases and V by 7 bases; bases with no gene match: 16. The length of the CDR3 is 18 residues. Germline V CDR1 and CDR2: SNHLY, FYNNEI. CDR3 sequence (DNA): TGTGCCAGCATCCCCGCTACAGGGACAGGGCTCATCTACAATGAGCAGTTCTTC. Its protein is CASIPATGTGLIYNEQFF.

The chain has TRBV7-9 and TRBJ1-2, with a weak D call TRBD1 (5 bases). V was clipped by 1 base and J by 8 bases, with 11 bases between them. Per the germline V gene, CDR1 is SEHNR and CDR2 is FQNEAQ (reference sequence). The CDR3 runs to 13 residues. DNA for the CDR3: TGTGCCAGCAGCTTAGATGGGGCGTGGGGCTACACCTTC. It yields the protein CASSLDGAWGYTF.

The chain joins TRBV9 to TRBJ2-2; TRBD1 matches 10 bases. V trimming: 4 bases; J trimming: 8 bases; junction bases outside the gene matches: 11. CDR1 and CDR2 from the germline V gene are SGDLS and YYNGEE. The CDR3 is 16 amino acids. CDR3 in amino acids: CASSPRQGAAPGELFF. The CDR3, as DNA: TGTGCCAGCAGCCCCAGACAGGGGGCGGCACCGGGGGAGCTGTTTTTT.

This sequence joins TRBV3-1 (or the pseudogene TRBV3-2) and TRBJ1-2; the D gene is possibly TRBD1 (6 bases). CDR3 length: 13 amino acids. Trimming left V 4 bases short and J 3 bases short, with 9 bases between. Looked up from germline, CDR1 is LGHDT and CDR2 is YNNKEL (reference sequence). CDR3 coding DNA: TGTGCCAGCAGCCCGGGACAACACTATGGCTACACCTTC. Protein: CASSPGQHYGYTF.

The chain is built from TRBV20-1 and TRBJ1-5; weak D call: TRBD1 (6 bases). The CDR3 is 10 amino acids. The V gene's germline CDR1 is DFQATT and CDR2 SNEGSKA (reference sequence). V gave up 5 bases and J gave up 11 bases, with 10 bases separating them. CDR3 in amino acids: CSAWDTTQHF. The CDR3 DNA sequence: TGCAGTGCTTGGGACACAACCCAGCATTTT.